This T cell receptor (beta chain) derives from a study of cytomegalovirus exposure and HLA in healthy donors (dated by TCRdb to 2015 to 2018). With respect to the entire study: An earlier analysis of 587 of the donors reported 250 to 350 Gb of sequence data and more than 90 million unique TCR beta sequences from 190 million or so T cells. About 300 gigabases of sequencing data and around 88 million unique TCR sequences made up an early release that covered nearly 650 HLA-typed donors. The genetic ancestry cluster associated with self-reported Caucasian donors included about 84% of the approximately 400 genotyped donors. The aim of the study was to test whether cataloging public T cell receptors could identify signatures of past pathogen exposure. Using immunosequencing, the study profiled T cell repertoires from fewer than 700 subjects and related those repertoires to cytomegalovirus serostatus. Besides the first cohort of around 700 subjects, a separate validation cohort made up of about 120 different subjects was used. High-throughput TCR immunosequencing, statistical association of individual TCRs with disease status, and machine learning were combined to predict cytomegalovirus infection status. In a later analysis, previously published TCR beta repertoires from hundreds of donors were re-analyzed and high-resolution HLA genotyping was added so that TCR occurrence patterns could be studied. Rather than drawing on any new phenotypic data, the later analysis identified candidate immune exposures from TCR beta sequences and the way those sequences occurred across donors. An earlier analysis of 500 to 750 of the donors applied high-throughput TCR beta sequencing to assess whether each TCR beta V gene segment acted as functional or pseudogenic. Donor age, sex, ethnicity and CMV serostatus were collected together with the repertoire data. Genome-wide SNP genotypes for about 55% of the 666 donors were used in a later genetic analysis, which treated that subset as a discovery cohort. All discovery cohort repertoires had been generated using a single sequencing platform. Class I and class II HLA loci were covered by the typing at four-digit resolution. Typing coverage varied by locus: about 620-630 donors for A, B, C, DRB1 and DQB1; some 520 for DQA1; 606 for DPA1; 450 to 480 for DPB1. Roughly 5 DR-DQ haplotypes were handled as single units for association and clustering because linkage in the cohort was strong. Across around 400 genotyped donors of the cohort, an average of about 200,000 unique TCR beta nucleotide sequences per donor were sequenced, and around 19% of those sequences were non-productive.

The cohort consisted of some 670 healthy bone marrow donors. At the time of sampling, all cohort members were nominally healthy, though unrecorded immune exposures were likely present. The donor was CMV seronegative and was included in the group of a few hundred seronegative cohort members. Each donor provided a peripheral blood sample, and peripheral blood mononuclear cells were used for TCR beta sequencing. The Qiagen DNeasy Blood Extraction Kit was used to extract genomic DNA from the blood cell samples. V is pared back by 5 bases and J by 2 bases, with 13 bases lying between the germline termini. Via the germline V gene (reference sequence), CDR1 is PRHDT and CDR2 FYEKMQ. The CDR3 has 14 amino acids, counting the end cysteine and phenylalanine. Kept here is only the CDR3 DNA, which spans 42 bases and is read in frame from base 1. The library relied on the immunoSEQ multiplex PCR assay. For the multiplex PCR, a mixture combining 60 forward primers for TCR Vbeta segments and 13 reverse primers for TCR Jbeta segments was used. The CDR3 region of rearranged TCR beta genes was amplified from genomic DNA by a multiplex PCR assay. The Illumina HiSeq System was used to sequence the amplified TCR beta libraries as 87-base-pair reads. In the source study's methods: A later analysis tallied around 80 million unique TCR beta chains across the 666 repertoires, and approximately 12 million of those chains were shared by two or more donors. Raw reads were error-corrected and collapsed into unique sequences with a nearest-neighbor algorithm that merged closely related sequences to remove PCR and sequencing errors. CDR3 sequences were aligned to IMGT reference sequences to assign V, D and J gene segments. For a sequence to be retained, at least a six-nucleotide match to both a V gene segment and a J gene segment was required. Rearrangements were called productive when the CDR3 lacked stop codons and stayed in frame with V and J; all others were non-productive. CDR3 was defined by IMGT convention, running from the second conserved V-encoded cysteine to the conserved J-encoded phenylalanine. The earlier analysis of about 590 of the donors excluded sequences that lacked an unambiguous match to a single V gene segment. An earlier analysis of a few hundred of the donors classified V segments as functional when productive rearrangements were above 56.7% and as segregating when the standard deviation between donors was above 5%. A statistical classification framework was developed to diagnose cytomegalovirus status using the catalog of TCR beta chain sequences. In a later analysis, TCR nucleotide sequences were compared against IMGT/GENE-DB human TR gene sequences so that V and J genes could be assigned. A later analysis assigned CDR3 sequences and most-parsimonious VDJ recombination scenarios with the TCRdist pipeline. In a later analysis, each TCR beta chain was defined by its CDR3 amino acid sequence together with its V-gene family, and reads without a unique V-gene family were excluded. As a way to deal with suspected cross-contamination and a sequencing artifact, a later analysis dropped 450 to 700 nucleotide sequences that were highly shared and had low generation probability. For each public chain, a later analysis derived a clonal expansion index from normalized ranks of inferred template counts within each repertoire. Generation probabilities in a later analysis came from a VDJ recombination model fitted to out-of-frame rearrangements, and those results were checked against IGoR. In a later analysis, TCR-TCR, TCR-HLA and TCR-CMV co-occurrence was scored with hypergeometric tests, and a repertoire-size bias correction was applied to TCR pairs. A later analysis estimated false discovery rates by permuting HLA or CMV assignments 20 times. A later analysis grouped co-occurring TCRs with DBSCAN, adding TCRdist sequence similarity when clustering within HLA-allele-positive subsets. Repertoires with fewer than 30,000 or more than 120,000 public chains were left out of co-occurrence clustering, as were about five repertoires with anomalous nucleotide sharing. TCRdb retrieved this table from immuneACCESS and kept in-frame rearrangements only. Not all clones are present; in checked studies, unresolved V genes account for under half, and no reason is known for the remainder. V and J calls and clone size follow that table, whereas D and trimming were derived from the DNA. Here the sample has around 150,000 clones; 86% occur a single time. In total, the top ten clones hold approximately 2% of the sample.

Comment on this clone: This clone's antigen is unknown. No qualities accompany the bases; no much larger clone lies one base away.

Study-wide findings and limitations: Correlated functional status among segregating V segments might be attributable to linkage disequilibrium, but an unknown experimental factor could not be ruled out. A cluster of highly shared sequence variants was judged likely to represent a technical artifact of the sequencing pipeline. The 87-base-pair reads could not distinguish some IMGT-functional V segments, including TRBV6-2 and TRBV6-3, so those segments were excluded. In the study, roughly 160 TCR beta chains were listed as associated with cytomegalovirus. In vitro tests confirmed that a few of the cytomegalovirus-associated TCR beta chains recognize cytomegalovirus antigens. A further reported finding was that TCR beta sequences accurately predicted the HLA-A and HLA-B alleles for most subjects in the first cohort. In a later analysis, HLA-associated TCR beta chains showed more clonal expansion and lower generation probabilities than non-associated chains that were equally common. A later analysis found that most CMV-associated TCR beta chains appeared HLA-restricted, with HLA associations seemingly driven largely by CMV exposure. The earlier analysis of some 560 of the donors excluded over 15 rarely observed V segments, including chromosome 9 orphons, because counts were too low. The authors suggested that the approach could potentially be extended to other disease states and immunological phenotypes. An association between a missense DCLRE1C variant and V-gene and J-gene trimming of TCR beta chains was found in a later genetic analysis and replicated in an independent cohort. In an earlier analysis of approximately 590 of the donors, most TCR beta V segments were observed in productive rearrangements about 87% or about 30% of the time, broadly matching IMGT annotations. Assigning TCR associations to individual alleles was difficult when HLA alleles, especially DR and DQ, strongly co-occurred. Roughly uniform sequencing depth across donors was assumed in presence/absence analyses, although this assumption may not hold. In a later analysis, about 16,000 TCR beta sequences were associated with specific HLA alleles at a false discovery rate of 0.05. A later genetic analysis reported fewer N-insertions in productive TCRs among donors in an Asian-associated ancestry cluster than the approximately 670-donor mean. For the cohort, immune exposure information was limited to CMV serostatus. Cytomegalovirus status was reported to be diagnosed by the classifier with high specificity and sensitivity in both the original and validation cohorts. Only TCR beta chains were sequenced in this cohort, and the absence of alpha or paired-chain data limited detectable features. HLA typing was unavailable for some donors at each locus, so association tests used only the typed subset. Several of the top co-occurrence clusters appeared to be linked to parvovirus B19, influenza, CMV and Epstein-Barr virus, according to a later analysis. Most TCR sequences were seen in very few donors, while some public TCRs were found in many individuals. In a later analysis, the rate of TCR association differed among HLA loci, with DRB1 alleles having the most associated TCRs and HLA-C alleles having the fewest.

The specimen sequenced was PBMCs. The receptor's source is a young woman in good health and CMV-seronegative. The V gene is TRBV13 and the J gene is TRBJ2-7; TRBD1 could be the D gene, as 5 bases match. The CDR3 protein: CASSGKGSTYEQYF. DNA sequence: TGTGCCAGCAGCGGGAAGGGGTCAACCTACGAGCAGTACTTC.